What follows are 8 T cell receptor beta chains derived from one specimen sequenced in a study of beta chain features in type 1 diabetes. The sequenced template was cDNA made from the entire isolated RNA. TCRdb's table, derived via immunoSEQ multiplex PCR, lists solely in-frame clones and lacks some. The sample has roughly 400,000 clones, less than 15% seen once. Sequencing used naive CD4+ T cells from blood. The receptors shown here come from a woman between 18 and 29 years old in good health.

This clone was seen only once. CDR3 in DNA: TGTGCCAGCAGCTTAGTGCCTAGCGGGATTCCAGATACGCAGTATTTT. This sequence encodes CASSLVPSGIPDTQYF. The chain uses TRBV11-2 and TRBJ2-3; 9 bases align to TRBD2. With 1 base clipped from V and 4 bases from J, the junction kept 6 bases outside the gene matches. Germline CDR1 and CDR2: SGHAT and FQNNGV. The CDR3 runs to 16 residues.

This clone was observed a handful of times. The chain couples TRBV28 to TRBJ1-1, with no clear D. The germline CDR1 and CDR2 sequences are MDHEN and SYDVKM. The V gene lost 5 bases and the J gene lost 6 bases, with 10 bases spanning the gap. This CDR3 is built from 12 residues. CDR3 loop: CASSPLPAEAFF. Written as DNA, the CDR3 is TGTGCCAGCAGTCCTCTTCCTGCTGAAGCTTTCTTT.

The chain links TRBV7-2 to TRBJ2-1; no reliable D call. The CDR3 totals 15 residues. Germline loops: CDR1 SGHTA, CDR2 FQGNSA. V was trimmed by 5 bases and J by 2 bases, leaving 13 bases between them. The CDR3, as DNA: TGTGCCAGCAGCCTAACGTTGATTCCCTACAATGAGCAGTTCTTC. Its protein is CASSLTLIPYNEQFF.

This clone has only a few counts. The CDR3 nucleotides read TGTGCCAGCAGTCTCCGCGGGACGGGGATGAACTATGGCTACACCTTC. It is translated as CASSLRGTGMNYGYTF. The genes are TRBV28 and TRBJ1-2, with a weak D call TRBD1 (5 bases). This CDR3 has 16 amino acids. Germline CDR1 MDHEN, CDR2 SYDVKM. V shed 5 bases and J shed 2 bases, with 18 bases lying between them.

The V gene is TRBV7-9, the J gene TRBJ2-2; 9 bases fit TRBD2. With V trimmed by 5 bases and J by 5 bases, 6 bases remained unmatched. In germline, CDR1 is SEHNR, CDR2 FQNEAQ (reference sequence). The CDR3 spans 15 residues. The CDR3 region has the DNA TGTGCCAGCAGCCTTAGCGGGAGAGTTACCGGGGAGCTGTTTTTT. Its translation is CASSLSGRVTGELFF.

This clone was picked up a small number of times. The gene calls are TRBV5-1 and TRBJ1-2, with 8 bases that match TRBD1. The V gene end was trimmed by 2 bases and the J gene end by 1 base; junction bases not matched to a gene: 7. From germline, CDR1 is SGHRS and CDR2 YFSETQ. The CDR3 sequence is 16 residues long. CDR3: CASSFRDRTLNYGYTF. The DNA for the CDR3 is TGCGCCAGCAGCTTCAGGGACAGGACGCTTAACTATGGCTACACCTTC.

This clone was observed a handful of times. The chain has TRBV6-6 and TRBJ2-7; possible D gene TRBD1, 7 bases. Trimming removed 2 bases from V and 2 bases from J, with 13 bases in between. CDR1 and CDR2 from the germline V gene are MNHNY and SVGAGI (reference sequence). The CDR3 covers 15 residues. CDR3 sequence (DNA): TGTGCCAGCAGTTACCGCGGGGACAGCACCTACGAGCAGTACTTC. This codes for CASSYRGDSTYEQYF.

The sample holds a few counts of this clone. The CDR3 spells CASSEAPGGGYYEQYF. CDR3 sequence (DNA): TGTGCCAGCAGTGAAGCGCCTGGGGGGGGTTACTACGAGCAGTACTTC. The J gene is TRBJ2-7, the V gene TRBV6-1, with TRBD2 matching 7 bases. The CDR3 loop spans 16 amino acids. J lost 3 bases, V lost 0 bases, and 8 bases had no gene match. CDR1 MNHNS and CDR2 SASEGT come from the germline V gene.